The 17 T cell receptor beta chains given below trace back to one sample, sequenced in a study of T cells in narcolepsy. Profiled with immunoSEQ multiplex PCR; TCRdb holds only in-frame clones, not every one. This sample has around 31,000 clones, with just under 80% found just once. Material for sequencing was CD45RA- memory CD4+ T cells from PBMCs. The receptors here all came from a human donor with narcolepsy.

The J gene is TRBJ2-1, the V gene TRBV2; D possibly corresponds to TRBD2 (6 bases). V was trimmed by 4 bases and J by 9 bases, leaving 10 bases between them. The CDR3 has 12 residues. CDR1 SNHLY and CDR2 FYNNEI come from the germline V gene. This CDR3 is CASSVAGGEQFF. The CDR3 region has the DNA TGTGCCAGCAGTGTAGCCGGGGGTGAGCAGTTCTTC.

The V gene is TRBV20-1, the J gene TRBJ2-7; unclear D gene. V lost 4 bases and J 3 bases, leaving 7 bases between the germline ends. CDR1 is DFQATT, CDR2 SNEGSKA, per germline (reference sequence). The CDR3 covers 11 residues. CDR3 coding DNA: TGCAGTGCTATGAGCATCTACGAGCAGTACTTC. Protein sequence: CSAMSIYEQYF.

This chain uses TRBV19 with TRBJ2-1; TRBD1 matches at 8 bases. Germline CDR1 is LNHDA and CDR2 is SQIVND (reference sequence). This CDR3 has 12 residues. V was pared by 5 bases and J by 12 bases, with 6 bases of the junction left unmatched. In DNA form, the CDR3 reads TGTGCCAGTAGTGTAACAGGGGGGCGGCAGTTCTTC. Its protein is CASSVTGGRQFF.

This clone counts as medium-sized. V and J are TRBV2 and TRBJ2-5; no reliable D call. CDR1 is SNHLY and CDR2 is FYNNEI in the germline V gene. This CDR3 is 11 amino acids long. The V and J ends lost 3 bases and 5 bases respectively, with 4 bases between them. Here the CDR3 reads CASSELETQYF. The CDR3 DNA is TGTGCCAGCAGTGAGTTGGAGACCCAGTACTTC.

For the CDR3, the DNA is TGTGCCAGCAGGCTCGTGGCGACCTACGAGCAGTACTTC. Translation gives CASRLVATYEQYF. The gene calls are TRBV9 and TRBJ2-7; D unresolved. V shed 5 bases and J shed 2 bases, with 11 bases lying between them. Germline V lookup: CDR1 SGDLS, CDR2 YYNGEE. The CDR3 sequence is 13 residues long.

The genes are TRBV11-2 and TRBJ2-1; D is uncertain. Per germline, CDR1 SGHAT and CDR2 FQNNGV. The germline V and J ends were trimmed by 0 bases and 5 bases, with 8 bases remaining between them. The CDR3 totals 14 residues. CDR3 DNA sequence: TGTGCCAGCAGCTTAGAGTACAAAAACAATGAGCAGTTCTTC. Its translation: CASSLEYKNNEQFF.

This chain links TRBV18 with TRBJ1-2; no clear D. From germline, CDR1 is KGHSH and CDR2 LQKENI. The V and J ends lost 3 bases and 10 bases respectively, with 9 bases between them. The CDR3 is made up of 11 amino acids. DNA for the CDR3: TGTGCCAGCTCACCGATGGGTCCCTACACCTTC. Its translation is CASSPMGPYTF.

This CDR3 reads CASSRLGTSGRANEQFF. As DNA, the CDR3 is TGTGCCAGCAGCCGTTTAGGGACTAGCGGGAGGGCCAATGAGCAGTTCTTC. V usage is TRBV7-8 and J usage is TRBJ2-1; the match to TRBD2 covers 16 bases. The CDR3 is 17 residues long. Looked up from germline, CDR1 is SGHVS and CDR2 is FQNEAQ. Trimming removed 5 bases from V and 6 bases from J; junction bases left unmatched: 7.

This sequence joins TRBV2 and TRBJ2-7; 8 bases match TRBD1. Germline values: CDR1 SNHLY, CDR2 FYNNEI. V was pared by 8 bases and J by 3 bases, with 9 bases of the junction left unmatched. CDR3 size: 14 residues. DNA of the CDR3: TGTGCCAGCGTCTTGCAGGGGGCAGGCTACGAGCAGTACTTC. It translates to CASVLQGAGYEQYF.

The genes are TRBV9 and TRBJ2-1; perhaps TRBD1 as D (6 bases). V was pared by 1 base and J by 5 bases, with 10 bases between. The CDR3 is 14 residues long. Germline V gives CDR1 SGDLS, CDR2 YYNGEE. DNA for the CDR3: TGTGCCAGCAGCGTATCCGGACAGCACAATGAGCAGTTCTTC. It is translated as CASSVSGQHNEQFF.

In its sample, this clone was seen once. The chain recombines TRBV5-4 with TRBJ2-1, with D maybe TRBD2 (6 bases). Germline CDR1 is SGHNT and CDR2 is YYREEE (reference sequence). V shed 1 base and J shed 6 bases, with 11 bases lying between them. The CDR3 is 14 amino acids. The DNA of the CDR3 is TGTGCCAGCAGCTTGTGGCCTAGCGTCAATGAGCAGTTCTTC. Its protein is CASSLWPSVNEQFF.

The chain is built from TRBV19 and TRBJ1-5; unclear D gene. The CDR3 is 11 amino acids. V was trimmed by 6 bases and J by 4 bases, leaving 4 bases between them. Germline lookup yields CDR1 LNHDA and CDR2 SQIVND (reference sequence). The CDR3 sequence is CASSGNQPQHF. The CDR3 DNA follows: TGTGCCAGTAGCGGGAATCAGCCCCAGCATTTT.

The chain carries TRBV7-7 and TRBJ1-6; D remains ambiguous. Between the trimmed V and J ends, which lost 0 bases and 7 bases, there was a span of 4 bases. CDR1 is SSHAT, CDR2 FNYEAQ, per germline (reference sequence). The length of the CDR3 is 13 residues. CDR3: CASSLAENSPLHF. The CDR3 DNA follows: TGTGCCAGCAGCTTAGCAGAAAATTCACCCCTCCACTTT.

The J gene is TRBJ1-3, the V gene TRBV9, with D maybe TRBD1 (6 bases). This CDR3 is 15 amino acids long. Germline lookup yields CDR1 SGDLS and CDR2 YYNGEE. V was pared by 3 bases and J by 3 bases, with 13 bases between. Here the CDR3 reads CASSESTGSGNTIYF. The CDR3 region has the DNA TGTGCCAGCAGCGAAAGCACAGGGAGTGGAAACACCATATATTTT.

The chain has TRBV4-2 and TRBJ2-3; no clear D gene. The CDR3 has 11 amino acids. Trimming cost V 4 bases and J 5 bases, with 4 bases left between them. Per the germline V gene, CDR1 is LGHNA and CDR2 is YNFKEQ. Written as DNA, the CDR3 is TGTGCCAGCAGCCTAGAAGATACGCAGTATTTT. This translates into CASSLEDTQYF.

The chain joins TRBV7-9 to TRBJ2-5, with unresolved D. The DNA end favors TRBJ2-7, so the J call may be wrong. This CDR3 has 15 amino acids. CDR1 and CDR2 (germline): SEHNR, FQNEAQ (reference sequence). DNA of the CDR3: TGTGCCAGCAGCTTATCGGGCAAACACTCCTACGAGCAGTACTTC. It encodes CASSLSGKHSYEQYF.

The chain carries TRBV27 and TRBJ2-3; D is undetermined. Trimming took off 7 bases at V and 2 bases at J, with 22 bases between the two ends. The germline V gene has CDR1 MNHEY and CDR2 SMNVEV (reference sequence). The CDR3 is 17 amino acids. The CDR3 DNA sequence: TGTGCCAGCACACAACCCCCGGCAGTTACATCCACAGATACGCAGTATTTT. Translation: CASTQPPAVTSTDTQYF.